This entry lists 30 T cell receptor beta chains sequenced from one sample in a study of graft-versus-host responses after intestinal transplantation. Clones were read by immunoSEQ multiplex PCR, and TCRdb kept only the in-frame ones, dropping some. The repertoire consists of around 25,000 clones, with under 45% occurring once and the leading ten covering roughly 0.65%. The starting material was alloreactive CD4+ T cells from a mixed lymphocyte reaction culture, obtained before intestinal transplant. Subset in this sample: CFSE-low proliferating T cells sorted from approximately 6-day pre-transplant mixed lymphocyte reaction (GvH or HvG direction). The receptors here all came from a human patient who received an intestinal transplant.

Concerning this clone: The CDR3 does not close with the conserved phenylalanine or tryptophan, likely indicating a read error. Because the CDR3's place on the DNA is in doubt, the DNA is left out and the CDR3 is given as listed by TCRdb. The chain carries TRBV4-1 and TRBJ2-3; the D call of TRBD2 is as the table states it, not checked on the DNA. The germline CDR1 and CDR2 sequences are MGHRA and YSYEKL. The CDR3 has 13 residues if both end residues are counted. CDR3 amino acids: CASSQGSGTKIIS.

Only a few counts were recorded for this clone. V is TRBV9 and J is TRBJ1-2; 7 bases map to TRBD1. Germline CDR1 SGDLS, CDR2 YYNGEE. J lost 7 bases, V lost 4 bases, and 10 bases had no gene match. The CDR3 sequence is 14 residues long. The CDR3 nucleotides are TGTGCCAGCAGCCCTCAGGACAGGTTGGCTGGCTACACCTTC. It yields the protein CASSPQDRLAGYTF.

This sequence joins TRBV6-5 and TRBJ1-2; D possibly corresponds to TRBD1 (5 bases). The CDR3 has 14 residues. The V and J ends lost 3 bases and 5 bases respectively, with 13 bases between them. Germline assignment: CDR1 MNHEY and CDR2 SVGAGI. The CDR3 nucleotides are TGTGCCAGCAGTTATGCCCAGGGAGGTTATGGCTACACCTTC. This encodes CASSYAQGGYGYTF.

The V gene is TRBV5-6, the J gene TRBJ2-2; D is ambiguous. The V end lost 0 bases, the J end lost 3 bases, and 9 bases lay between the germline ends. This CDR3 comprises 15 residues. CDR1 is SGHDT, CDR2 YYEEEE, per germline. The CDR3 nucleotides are TGTGCCAGCAGCTTGGGTTGGGCAGACACCGGGGAGCTGTTTTTT. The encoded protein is CASSLGWADTGELFF.

CDR3 loop: CASSASRGLTDTQYF. The CDR3 DNA follows: TGTGCCAGCAGTGCGTCCAGGGGGCTCACAGATACGCAGTATTTT. J is TRBJ2-3 and V is TRBV25-1; 8 positions match TRBD1. Trimming cost V 4 bases and J 2 bases; bases outside gene matches: 5. CDR3 length: 15 residues. Germline lookup yields CDR1 MGHDK and CDR2 SYGVNS.

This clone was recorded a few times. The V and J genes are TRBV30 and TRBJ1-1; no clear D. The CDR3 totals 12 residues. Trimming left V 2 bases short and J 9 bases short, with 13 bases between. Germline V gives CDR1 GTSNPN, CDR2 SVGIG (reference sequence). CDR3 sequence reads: CAWSSYLPKAFF. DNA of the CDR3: TGTGCCTGGAGTAGTTATCTACCAAAAGCTTTCTTT.

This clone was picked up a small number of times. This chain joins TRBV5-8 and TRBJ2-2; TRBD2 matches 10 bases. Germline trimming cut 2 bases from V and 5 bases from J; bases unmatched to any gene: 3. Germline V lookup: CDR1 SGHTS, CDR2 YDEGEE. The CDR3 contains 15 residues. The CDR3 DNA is TGTGCCAGCAGCTTACAACTAGCGGGGACCGGGGAGCTGTTTTTT. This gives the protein CASSLQLAGTGELFF.

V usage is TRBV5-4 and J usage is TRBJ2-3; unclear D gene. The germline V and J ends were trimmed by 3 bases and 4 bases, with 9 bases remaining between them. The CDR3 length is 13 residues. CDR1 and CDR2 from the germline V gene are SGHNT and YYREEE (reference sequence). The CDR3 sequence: CASSSVAADTQYF. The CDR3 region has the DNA TGTGCCAGCAGCTCGGTCGCGGCAGATACGCAGTATTTT.

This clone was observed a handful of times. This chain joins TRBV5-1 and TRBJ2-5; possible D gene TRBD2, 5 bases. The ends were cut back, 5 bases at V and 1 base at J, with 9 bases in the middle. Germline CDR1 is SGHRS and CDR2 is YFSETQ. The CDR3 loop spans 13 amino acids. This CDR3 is CASSREPQETQYF. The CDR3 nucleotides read TGCGCCAGCAGTAGGGAGCCCCAAGAGACCCAGTACTTC. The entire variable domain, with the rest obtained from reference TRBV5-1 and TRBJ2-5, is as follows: KAGVTQTPRYLIKTRGQQVTLSCSPISGHRSVSWYQQTPGQGLQFLFEYFSETQRNKGNFPGRFSGRQFSNSRSEMNVSTLELGDSALYLCASSREPQETQYFGPGTRLLVL.

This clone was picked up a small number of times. The chain's CDR3 is CASSHTGAVSGANVLTF. CDR3 in DNA: TGCGCCAGCAGCCATACAGGGGCAGTCTCTGGGGCCAACGTCCTGACTTTC. The rearrangement uses TRBV4-1 and TRBJ2-6; the match to TRBD1 covers 7 bases. The germline V gene has CDR1 MGHRA and CDR2 YSYEKL. The CDR3 has 17 residues. V trimming: 3 bases; J trimming: 0 bases; junction bases outside the gene matches: 5.

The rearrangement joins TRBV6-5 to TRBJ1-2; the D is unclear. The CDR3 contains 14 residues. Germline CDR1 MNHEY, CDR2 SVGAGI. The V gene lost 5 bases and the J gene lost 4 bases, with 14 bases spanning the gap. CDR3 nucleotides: TGTGCCAGCAGTCGTTTGGCCACGCTCTATGGCTACACCTTC. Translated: CASSRLATLYGYTF.

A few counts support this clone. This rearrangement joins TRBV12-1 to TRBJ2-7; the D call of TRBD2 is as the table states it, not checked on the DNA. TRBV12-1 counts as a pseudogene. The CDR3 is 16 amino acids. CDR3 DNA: TGTGCCAGCAGACCGTTCAGCGGGAGATTCTCCTACGAGCAGTACTTC. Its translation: CASRPFSGRFSYEQYF.

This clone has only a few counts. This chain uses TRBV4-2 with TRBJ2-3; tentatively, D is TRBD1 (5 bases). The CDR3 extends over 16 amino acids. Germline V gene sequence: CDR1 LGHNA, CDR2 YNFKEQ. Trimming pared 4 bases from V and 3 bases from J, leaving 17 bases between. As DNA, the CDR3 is TGTGCCAGCAGCCCCCGCCAGGGATTCGAAACAGATACGCAGTATTTT. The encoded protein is CASSPRQGFETDTQYF.

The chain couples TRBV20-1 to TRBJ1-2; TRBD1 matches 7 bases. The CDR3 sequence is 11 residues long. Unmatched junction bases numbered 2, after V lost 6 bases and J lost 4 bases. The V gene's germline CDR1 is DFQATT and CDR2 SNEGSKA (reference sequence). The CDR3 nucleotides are TGCAGTGCCGGGACAGTCTATGGCTACACCTTC. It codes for CSAGTVYGYTF.

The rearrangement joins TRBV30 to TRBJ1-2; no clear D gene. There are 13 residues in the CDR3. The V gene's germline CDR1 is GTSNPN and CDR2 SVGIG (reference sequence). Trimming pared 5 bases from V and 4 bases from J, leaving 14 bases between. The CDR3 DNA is TGTGCCTGGTACCCGGGATATTTCTATGGCTACACCTTC. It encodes CAWYPGYFYGYTF.

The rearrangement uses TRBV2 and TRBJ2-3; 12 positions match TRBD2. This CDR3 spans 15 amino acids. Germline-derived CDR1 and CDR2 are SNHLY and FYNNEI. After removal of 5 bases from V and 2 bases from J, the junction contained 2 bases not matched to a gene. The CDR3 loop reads CASSTSGRYTDTQYF. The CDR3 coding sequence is TGTGCCAGCAGTACTAGCGGGAGGTACACAGATACGCAGTATTTT.

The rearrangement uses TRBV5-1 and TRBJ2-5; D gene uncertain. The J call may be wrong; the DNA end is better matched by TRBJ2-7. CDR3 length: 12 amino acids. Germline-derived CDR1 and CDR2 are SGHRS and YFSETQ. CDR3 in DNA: TGCGCCAGCAGCTTCACTTTCTACGAGCAGTACTTC. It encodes CASSFTFYEQYF.

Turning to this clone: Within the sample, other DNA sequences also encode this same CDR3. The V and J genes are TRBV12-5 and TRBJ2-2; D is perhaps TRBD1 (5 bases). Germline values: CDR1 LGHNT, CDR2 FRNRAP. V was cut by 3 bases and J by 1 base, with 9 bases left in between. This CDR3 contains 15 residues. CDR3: CASGLGQGNTGELFF. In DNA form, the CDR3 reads TGTGCTAGTGGTTTAGGTCAGGGGAACACCGGGGAGCTGTTTTTT.

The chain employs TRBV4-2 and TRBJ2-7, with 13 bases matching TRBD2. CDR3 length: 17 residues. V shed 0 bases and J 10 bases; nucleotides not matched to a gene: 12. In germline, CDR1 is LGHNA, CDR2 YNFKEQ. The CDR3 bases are TGTGCCAGCAGCCAAGAGATCGCGGGGACTAGCGGGATTGTACAGTACTTC. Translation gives CASSQEIAGTSGIVQYF.

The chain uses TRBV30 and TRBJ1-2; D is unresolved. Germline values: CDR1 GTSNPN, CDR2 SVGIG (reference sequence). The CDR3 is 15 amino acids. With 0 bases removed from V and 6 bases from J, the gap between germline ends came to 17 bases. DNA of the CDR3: TGTGCCTGGAGTGTCCCTTGGAGGGCTCTGGATGGCTACACCTTC. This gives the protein CAWSVPWRALDGYTF.

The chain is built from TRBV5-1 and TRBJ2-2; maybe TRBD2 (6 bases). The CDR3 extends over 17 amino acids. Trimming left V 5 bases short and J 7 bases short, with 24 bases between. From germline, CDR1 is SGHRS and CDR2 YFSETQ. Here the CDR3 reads CASSQTGTPLYGGELFF. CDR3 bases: TGCGCCAGCAGTCAAACCGGGACTCCCCTTTACGGCGGGGAGCTGTTTTTT.

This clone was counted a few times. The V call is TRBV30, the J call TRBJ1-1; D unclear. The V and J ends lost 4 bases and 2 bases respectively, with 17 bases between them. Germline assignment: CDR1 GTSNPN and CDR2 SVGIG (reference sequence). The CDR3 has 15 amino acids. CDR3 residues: CAWNPRGRSNTEAFF. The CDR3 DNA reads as TGTGCCTGGAACCCGAGAGGGAGATCAAACACTGAAGCTTTCTTT. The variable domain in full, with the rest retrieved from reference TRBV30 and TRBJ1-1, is SQTIHQWPATLVQPVGSPLSLECTVEGTSNPNLYWYRQAAGRGLQLLFYSVGIGQISSEVPQNLSASRPQDRQFILSSKKLLLSDSGFYLCAWNPRGRSNTEAFFGQGTRLTVV.

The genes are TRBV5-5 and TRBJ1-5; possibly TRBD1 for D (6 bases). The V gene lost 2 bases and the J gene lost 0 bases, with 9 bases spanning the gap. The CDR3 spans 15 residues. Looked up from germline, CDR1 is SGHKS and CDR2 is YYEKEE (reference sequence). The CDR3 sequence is CASSFGDNSNQPQHF. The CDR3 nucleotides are TGTGCCAGCAGCTTTGGGGACAATAGCAATCAGCCCCAGCATTTT.

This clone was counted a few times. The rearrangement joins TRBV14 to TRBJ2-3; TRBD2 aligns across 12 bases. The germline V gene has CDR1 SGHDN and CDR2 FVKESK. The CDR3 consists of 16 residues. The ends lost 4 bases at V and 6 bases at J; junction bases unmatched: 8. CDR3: CASSRLAGGPPDTQYF. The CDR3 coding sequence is TGTGCCAGCAGCCGCCTAGCGGGAGGGCCGCCGGATACGCAGTATTTT.

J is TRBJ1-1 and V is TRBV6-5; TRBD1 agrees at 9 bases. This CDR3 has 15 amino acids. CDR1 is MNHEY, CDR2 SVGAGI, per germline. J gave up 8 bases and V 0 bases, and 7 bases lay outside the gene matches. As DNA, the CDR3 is TGTGCCAGCAGTTACTCGACAGGGGGAGGGTTGGAAGCTTTCTTT. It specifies CASSYSTGGGLEAFF.

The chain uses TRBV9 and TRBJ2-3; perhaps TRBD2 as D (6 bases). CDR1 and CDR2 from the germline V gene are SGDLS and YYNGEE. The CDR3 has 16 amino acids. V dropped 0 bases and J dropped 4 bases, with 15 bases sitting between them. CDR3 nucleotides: TGTGCCAGCAGCGTAGGTGGCGGGGCTCGCTCAGATACGCAGTATTTT. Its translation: CASSVGGGARSDTQYF.

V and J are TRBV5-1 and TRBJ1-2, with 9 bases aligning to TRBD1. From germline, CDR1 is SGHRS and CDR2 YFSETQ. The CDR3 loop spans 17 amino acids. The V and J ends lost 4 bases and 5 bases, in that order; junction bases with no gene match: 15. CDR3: CASSPVQGAYLPYGYTF. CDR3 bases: TGCGCCAGCAGCCCCGTACAGGGGGCTTATCTCCCGTATGGCTACACCTTC.

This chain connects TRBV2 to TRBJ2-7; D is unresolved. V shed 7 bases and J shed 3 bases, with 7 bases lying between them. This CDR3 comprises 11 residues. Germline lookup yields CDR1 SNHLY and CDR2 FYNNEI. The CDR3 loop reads CASTLYYEQYF. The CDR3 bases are TGTGCCAGCACCCTGTACTACGAGCAGTACTTC.

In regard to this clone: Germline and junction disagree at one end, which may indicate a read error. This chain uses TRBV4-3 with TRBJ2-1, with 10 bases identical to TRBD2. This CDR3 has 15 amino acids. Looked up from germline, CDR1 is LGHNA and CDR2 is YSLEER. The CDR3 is CASSHSGGSSNQQFF. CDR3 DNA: TGCGCCAGCAGCCATAGCGGGGGGTCATCCAATCAGCAGTTCTTC.

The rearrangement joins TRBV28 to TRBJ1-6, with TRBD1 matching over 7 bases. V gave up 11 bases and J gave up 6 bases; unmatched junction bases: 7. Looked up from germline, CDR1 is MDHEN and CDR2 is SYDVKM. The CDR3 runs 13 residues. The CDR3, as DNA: TGTGCCCTACAGGGGTCTGGTAATTCACCCCTCCACTTT. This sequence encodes CALQGSGNSPLHF.